Following are 32 T cell receptor beta chains from one sample sequenced in a study of T cells in Graves' hyperthyroidism and ophthalmopathy. RNA transcripts yielded amplified TCR beta CDR3 regions. In the first-round RT-PCR of the TCR CDR3, the HTBI primer set was used. TCRdb processed the multiplex PCR reads anew with MiXCR; each CDR3 protein has one entry. Of under 250,000 distinct CDR3 sequences listed, roughly 18% were seen once; the top ten hold 50%. The source material was blood. The receptors come from a man between 50 and 59 years old with Graves' hyperthyroidism.

This clonotype was seen more than once but under ten times. The genes are TRBV19 and TRBJ2-1, with D uncertain. Per germline, CDR1 LNHDA and CDR2 SQIVND (reference sequence). V lost 0 bases and J 9 bases, leaving 6 bases between the germline ends. This CDR3 contains 12 residues. The CDR3, as DNA: TGTGCCAGTAGTATAGAACTGGGTGAGCAGTTCTTC. Translating it yields CASSIELGEQFF.

This clonotype has ten or more counts. The V and J genes are TRBV20-1 and TRBJ1-2; D is uncertain. V dropped 0 bases and J dropped 2 bases, with 7 bases sitting between them. This CDR3 spans 13 amino acids. Germline assignment: CDR1 DFQATT and CDR2 SNEGSKA (reference sequence). CDR3 DNA sequence: TGCAGTGCTAGAGATCCCGCCAACTATGGCTACACCTTC. Translating gives CSARDPANYGYTF.

The genes are TRBV7-8 and TRBJ2-3, with 7 bases matching TRBD1. This CDR3 spans 16 amino acids. The trim removed 1 base at V and 0 bases at J, leaving 4 bases unmatched. The germline V gene encodes CDR1 SGHVS and CDR2 FQNEAQ. CDR3 DNA sequence: TGTGCCAGCAGCTTAGGGAGACAGGGAAGCACAGATACGCAGTATTTT. Amino acid sequence: CASSLGRQGSTDTQYF.

This clonotype was counted ten times or more. The rearrangement uses TRBV20-1 and TRBJ2-1; 7 bases align to TRBD1. CDR3 length: 16 residues. Germline loops: CDR1 DFQATT, CDR2 SNEGSKA (reference sequence). V was clipped by 2 bases and J by 6 bases; unmatched bases: 13. CDR3 nucleotides: TGCAGTGCTAGACACCGACAGGGATTAGGTGCCAATGAGCAGTTCTTC. This encodes CSARHRQGLGANEQFF.

This clonotype was detected many times. The chain employs TRBV2 and TRBJ2-7; 10 nucleotides agree with TRBD1. This CDR3 comprises 12 residues. The V gene's germline CDR1 is SNHLY and CDR2 FYNNEI. V shed 4 bases and J 6 bases; nucleotides not matched to a gene: 0. The DNA for the CDR3 is TGTGCCAGCAGTGGGACAGGGGGCGAGCAGTACTTC. It translates to CASSGTGGEQYF.

V is TRBV6-5 and J is TRBJ1-1, with D uncertain. V was trimmed by 2 bases and J by 6 bases, leaving 4 bases between them. Germline V gene lookup returns CDR1 MNHEY and CDR2 SVGAGI. The CDR3 covers 11 residues. The CDR3 DNA reads as TGTGCCAGCAGTTACCTCTCTGAAGCTTTCTTT. This sequence encodes CASSYLSEAFF.

This clonotype was counted only a few times. The chain recombines TRBV15 with TRBJ2-7; 8 bases match TRBD1. The ends lost 4 bases at V and 0 bases at J; junction bases unmatched: 8. This CDR3 has 16 amino acids. Germline CDR1 reads LNHNV; CDR2 reads YYDKDF (reference sequence). DNA for the CDR3: TGTGCCACCAGCAACAGACAGGGGACGAGCTCCTACGAGCAGTACTTC. Its protein is CATSNRQGTSSYEQYF.

The V gene is TRBV4-2, the J gene TRBJ2-6, with 10 bases that match TRBD2. CDR1 LGHNA and CDR2 YNFKEQ come from the germline V gene. The CDR3 has 21 amino acids. Unmatched junction bases numbered 15, after V lost 0 bases and J lost 4 bases. The CDR3 region has the DNA TGTGCCAGCAGCCAAGATATGGACAGCGGGAGGGCCCTTAGGGGGGCCAACGTCCTGACTTTC. Translation gives CASSQDMDSGRALRGANVLTF.

The rearrangement links TRBV9 to TRBJ2-1, with D unresolved. Germline CDR1 SGDLS, CDR2 YYNGEE. The CDR3 has 15 amino acids. V was cut by 4 bases and J by 0 bases, with 11 bases left in between. The CDR3 loop is CASSPGVSSYNEQFF. The CDR3 DNA sequence: TGTGCCAGCAGCCCCGGAGTTAGCTCCTACAATGAGCAGTTCTTC. Full variable domain (missing parts from reference TRBV9 and TRBJ2-1): DSGVTQTPKHLITATGQRVTLRCSPRSGDLSVYWYQQSLDQGLQFLIQYYNGEERAKGNILERFSAQQFPDLHSELNLSSLELGDSALYFCASSPGVSSYNEQFFGPGTRLTVL.

This clonotype has more than one count but fewer than ten. V usage is TRBV25-1 and J usage is TRBJ2-4, with D perhaps TRBD1 or TRBD2 (5 bases each). The CDR3 sequence is 14 residues long. Germline V CDR1 and CDR2: MGHDK, SYGVNS. V lost 5 bases to trimming and J lost 3 bases, with 11 bases between them. The CDR3 region has the DNA TGTGCCAGCAGTTCCGGTGGGGGCAAAAACATTCAGTACTTC. Translating gives CASSSGGGKNIQYF.

The chain joins TRBV6-1 to TRBJ1-5; D gene ambiguous. With 8 bases removed from V and 0 bases from J, the gap between germline ends came to 14 bases. Per the germline V gene, CDR1 is MNHNS and CDR2 is SASEGT. The CDR3 runs 15 residues. Here the CDR3 DNA reads TGTGCCAGCTCTAAGGTGGTAGGTAGCAATCAGCCCCAGCATTTT. This translates into CASSKVVGSNQPQHF.

The rearrangement joins TRBV24-1 to TRBJ1-1; D is possibly TRBD1 (6 bases). Germline assignment: CDR1 KGHDR and CDR2 SFDVKD. The CDR3 runs to 13 residues. V lost 1 base to trimming and J lost 11 bases, with 13 bases between them. The CDR3, as DNA: TGTGCCACCAGTGATTTTAATACAGACAGGGCTTTCTTT. Its protein is CATSDFNTDRAFF.

This clonotype occurred once. This clone may be a read error of a much larger clone one base away. V is TRBV13 and J is TRBJ2-3; D may be TRBD2 (7 bases). The germline V gene encodes CDR1 PRHDT and CDR2 FYEKMQ (reference sequence). The CDR3 extends over 15 amino acids. The CDR3 region is CPSRRGGSPTDTQYF. DNA of the CDR3: TGTCCCAGCCGCAGGGGAGGGTCCCCCACAGATACGCAGTATTTT.

This clonotype was observed a handful of times. The V call is TRBV27, the J call TRBJ2-7; 9 bases agree with TRBD2. In germline, CDR1 is MNHEY, CDR2 SMNVEV (reference sequence). V lost 5 bases to trimming and J lost 5 bases; unmatched junction nucleotides: 4. The CDR3 sequence is 13 residues long. This chain's CDR3 is CASSRLAGNEQYF. CDR3 in DNA: TGTGCCAGCAGTCGTCTAGCGGGAAACGAGCAGTACTTC.

For this clonotype: Since a much larger clone is just one base distant, this may be a read error. V gene TRBV10-3 combines with J gene TRBJ2-7, with D hard to call. The CDR3 is 13 amino acids. Between the trimmed V and J ends, which lost 6 bases and 9 bases, there was a span of 18 bases. CDR1 is ENHRY and CDR2 is SYGVKD in the germline V gene. CDR3 amino acids: CAISYPRAHGQYF. In DNA, the CDR3 is TGTGCCATCAGCTACCCTAGGGCCCACGGGCAGTACTTC.

This clonotype was seen many times. The CDR3 loop reads CASSLIGDVANYGYTF. The CDR3 nucleotides read TGTGCCAGCAGCTTAATAGGGGATGTCGCTAACTATGGCTACACCTTC. The chain employs TRBV7-8 and TRBJ1-2; D is possibly TRBD1 (5 bases). V was trimmed by 2 bases and J by 0 bases, leaving 13 bases between them. The germline V gene has CDR1 SGHVS and CDR2 FQNEAQ. The CDR3 contains 16 residues.

This clonotype was observed many times. The chain is built from TRBV7-2 and TRBJ2-5; 7 bases are a match to TRBD1. The V and J ends lost 5 bases and 3 bases, in that order; junction bases with no gene match: 6. The CDR3 spans 14 residues. Germline CDR1 and CDR2: SGHTA and FQGNSA. The DNA for the CDR3 is TGTGCCAGCAGCACATCCGGGACAGAAGAGACCCAGTACTTC. Its translation is CASSTSGTEETQYF.

In its sample, this clonotype was seen many times. The chain links TRBV3-1 to TRBJ2-3; perhaps TRBD1 as D (7 bases). This CDR3 is built from 15 residues. Germline V gives CDR1 LGHDT, CDR2 YNNKEL (reference sequence). V dropped 0 bases and J dropped 2 bases, with 9 bases sitting between them. CDR3 bases: TGTGCCAGCAGCCAAGACAGGGGGGACACAGATACGCAGTATTTT. Protein sequence: CASSQDRGDTDTQYF.

This clonotype has at least ten counts. V is TRBV28 and J is TRBJ2-7; TRBD1 or TRBD2 may be the D gene (5 bases each). Germline CDR1 is MDHEN and CDR2 is SYDVKM. This CDR3 has 14 residues. The ends were cut back, 10 bases at V and 2 bases at J, with 18 bases in the middle. In nucleotides, the CDR3 is TGTGCCACTACCAAACCGGGACCTACCTACGAGCAGTACTTC. Translated, it gives CATTKPGPTYEQYF.

This clonotype was seen repeatedly, ten times or more. The V and J genes are TRBV7-2 and TRBJ2-5, with D possibly TRBD2 on 6 matching bases. Germline CDR1 is SGHTA and CDR2 is FQGNSA. The CDR3 is 16 residues long. V gave up 1 base and J gave up 1 base, with 13 bases separating them. The CDR3 DNA sequence: TGTGCCAGCAGCTTAGTAGGAGGGATTACCCAAGAGACCCAGTACTTC. It translates to CASSLVGGITQETQYF. The whole variable domain, filled in from reference TRBV7-2 and TRBJ2-5, reads GAGVSQSPSNKVTEKGKDVELRCDPISGHTALYWYRQSLGQGLEFLIYFQGNSAPDKSGLPSDRFSAERTGGSVSTLTIQRTQQEDSAVYLCASSLVGGITQETQYFGPGTRLLVL.

Note on this clonotype: With a much larger clone just one base away, this may be a read error. This chain joins TRBV28 and TRBJ2-7; D remains ambiguous. CDR3 length equals 12 residues. Germline V gene sequence: CDR1 MDHEN, CDR2 SYDVKM. Trimming took off 5 bases at V and 6 bases at J, with 11 bases between the two ends. CDR3 protein: CASSPPGREQYF. As DNA, the CDR3 is TGTGCCAGCAGTCCCCCCGGGCGCGAGCAGTACTTC.

The J gene is TRBJ2-5, the V gene TRBV5-1, with D perhaps matching TRBD1 or TRBD2 (5 bases each). Germline loops: CDR1 SGHRS, CDR2 YFSETQ. The CDR3 has 16 residues. The V gene lost 4 bases and the J gene lost 5 bases, with 21 bases spanning the gap. As DNA, the CDR3 is TGCGCCAGCAGCATGGAAGGGACGGTCGGGGTCGAGACCCAGTACTTC. It encodes CASSMEGTVGVETQYF.

This clonotype was counted only a few times. One base away lies a much larger clone, so this may be a sequencing read error. The V call is TRBV7-8, the J call TRBJ2-5, with D perhaps matching TRBD1 (6 bases). In germline, CDR1 is SGHVS, CDR2 FQNEAQ. CDR3 length: 14 residues. The CDR3 spells CASSSRTDQETQHF. CDR3 in DNA: TGTGCCAGCAGCTCCCGGACAGATCAAGAGACCCAGCACTTC.

This clonotype appeared a few times. This sequence may be a read error, since a much larger clone differs from it by one base. V usage is TRBV3-1 and J usage is TRBJ2-7; TRBD2 might be the D (7 bases). The germline V gene has CDR1 LGHDT and CDR2 YNNKEL (reference sequence). The CDR3 is 14 amino acids. The CDR3 sequence is CASTLSGGSYEQNF. CDR3 nucleotides: TGTGCCAGCACCCTCTCGGGGGGCTCCTACGAGCAGAACTTC.

A remark on this clonotype: This may be a read error: a much more frequent sequence differs by one nucleotide. This sequence joins TRBV27 and TRBJ2-5; D remains ambiguous. This CDR3 spans 11 amino acids. Germline values: CDR1 MNHEY, CDR2 SMNVEV (reference sequence). In DNA, the CDR3 is TGTGTCAGCAGAGGCGCCGGGACCCAGTACTTC. Its protein product is CVSRGAGTQYF.

This clonotype was seen at least ten times. This rearrangement joins TRBV6-1 to TRBJ2-7, with 7 nucleotides matching TRBD1. The CDR3 covers 15 residues. V was pared by 3 bases and J by 4 bases, with 9 bases of the junction left unmatched. CDR1 and CDR2 (germline): MNHNS, SASEGT. The CDR3 region has the DNA TGTGCCAGCAGTGAGTGGGGACAGATTGATTACGAGCAGTACTTC. Translated, it gives CASSEWGQIDYEQYF.

CDR3 sequence reads: CASSLETGGYGYTF. The CDR3 nucleotides read TGTGCCAGCAGTTTAGAGACAGGGGGCTATGGCTACACCTTC. This sequence joins TRBV12-3 or TRBV12-4 and TRBJ1-2, with TRBD1 identical over 9 bases. This CDR3 spans 14 amino acids. The V and J ends lost 1 base and 4 bases, in that order; junction bases with no gene match: 1.

This clonotype was counted a single time. This could be a read error, since a much larger clone is one nucleotide away. V is TRBV5-1 and J is TRBJ1-4; 8 nucleotides align to TRBD1. Germline trimming cut 3 bases from V and 5 bases from J; bases unmatched to any gene: 3. The CDR3 is made up of 14 amino acids. The germline V gene has CDR1 SGHRS and CDR2 YFSETQ. The CDR3 nucleotides are TGCGCCAGCAGCTCGAGACAGGGGAATGAAAAACTGTTTTTT. As protein: CASSSRQGNEKLFF.

The rearrangement uses TRBV19 and TRBJ2-5; D may be TRBD2 (6 bases). Trimming removed 4 bases at V and 7 bases at J, with 25 bases between. The CDR3 has 17 residues. The germline V gene has CDR1 LNHDA and CDR2 SQIVND (reference sequence). The DNA of the CDR3 is TGTGCCAGTAGTAAAAGCCCGGGGGAAACAGCGGCTGGGACCCAGTACTTC. Protein: CASSKSPGETAAGTQYF.

The chain links TRBV18 to TRBJ1-5; D may be TRBD1 (6 bases). The germline gives CDR1 KGHSH, CDR2 LQKENI. This CDR3 is built from 14 residues. The V end lost 3 bases, the J end lost 7 bases, and 13 bases lay between the germline ends. As DNA, the CDR3 is TGTGCCAGCTCACCGGGGGGGCTGGGGCAGCCCCAGCATTTT. Protein: CASSPGGLGQPQHF.

This clonotype was observed at least ten times. This sequence joins TRBV15 and TRBJ2-5, with TRBD2 matching over 8 bases. V shed 0 bases and J 5 bases; nucleotides not matched to a gene: 5. Germline assignment: CDR1 LNHNV and CDR2 YYDKDF (reference sequence). The CDR3 loop spans 15 amino acids. The CDR3 sequence: CATSREDTGGETQYF. CDR3 coding DNA: TGTGCCACCAGCAGAGAGGATACGGGGGGGGAGACCCAGTACTTC.

This clonotype was detected many times. The chain combines TRBV6-2 or TRBV6-3 with TRBJ2-1, with TRBD2 as a possible D gene (6 bases). The CDR3 totals 12 residues. CDR1 and CDR2 from the germline V gene are MNHEY and SVGEGT. V lost 7 bases and J 14 bases, leaving 18 bases between the germline ends. The CDR3 DNA is TGTGCCAGCACTGACGGGACTCTGGGTGAGTTCTTC. This gives the protein CASTDGTLGEFF.